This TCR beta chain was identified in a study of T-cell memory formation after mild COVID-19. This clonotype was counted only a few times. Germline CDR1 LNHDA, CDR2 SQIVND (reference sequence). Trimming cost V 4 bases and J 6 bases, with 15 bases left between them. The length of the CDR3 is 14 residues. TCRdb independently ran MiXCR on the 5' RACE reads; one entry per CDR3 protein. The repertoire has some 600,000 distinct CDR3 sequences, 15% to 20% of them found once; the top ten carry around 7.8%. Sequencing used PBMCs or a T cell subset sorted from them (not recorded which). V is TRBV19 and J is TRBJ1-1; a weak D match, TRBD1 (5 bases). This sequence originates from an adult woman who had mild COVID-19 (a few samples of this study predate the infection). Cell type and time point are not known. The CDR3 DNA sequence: TGTGCCAGTAGTAATCCCGGGAGGGGCTCTGAAGCTTTCTTT. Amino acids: CASSNPGRGSEAFF.